This entry describes one TCR beta chain. This CDR3 region has 14 residues. V lost 5 bases and J lost 9; bases outside the gene matches: 9. The germline CDR1 and CDR2 sequences are SEHNR and FQNEAQ (reference sequence). The sample is drawn from a study of immune evolution from preneoplasia to lung adenocarcinoma. Across the whole study: HLA loss of heterozygosity: roughly 6.4% AIS, about 15% MIA, about 32% ADC, none AAH.

TCRdb's table, derived via immunoSEQ multiplex PCR, lists solely in-frame clones and lacks some. In the table there are about 1,100 clones, approximately 85% of which are singletons. After pathologic assessment, macro-dissection selected premalignant or tumor cells for extraction. Specimen: FFPE tissue from an adenomatous hyperplasia lung lesion. Described subset: atypical adenomatous hyperplasia (AAH), lung preneoplasia. The source is a person aged 60 to 85 with lung adenocarcinoma. The rearrangement uses TRBV7-9 and TRBJ2-1; TRBD1 matches 8 bases. The CDR3 here is CASSKNQGAGEQFF. CDR3 DNA sequence: TGTGCCAGCAGCAAAAACCAGGGGGCAGGTGAGCAGTTCTTC.